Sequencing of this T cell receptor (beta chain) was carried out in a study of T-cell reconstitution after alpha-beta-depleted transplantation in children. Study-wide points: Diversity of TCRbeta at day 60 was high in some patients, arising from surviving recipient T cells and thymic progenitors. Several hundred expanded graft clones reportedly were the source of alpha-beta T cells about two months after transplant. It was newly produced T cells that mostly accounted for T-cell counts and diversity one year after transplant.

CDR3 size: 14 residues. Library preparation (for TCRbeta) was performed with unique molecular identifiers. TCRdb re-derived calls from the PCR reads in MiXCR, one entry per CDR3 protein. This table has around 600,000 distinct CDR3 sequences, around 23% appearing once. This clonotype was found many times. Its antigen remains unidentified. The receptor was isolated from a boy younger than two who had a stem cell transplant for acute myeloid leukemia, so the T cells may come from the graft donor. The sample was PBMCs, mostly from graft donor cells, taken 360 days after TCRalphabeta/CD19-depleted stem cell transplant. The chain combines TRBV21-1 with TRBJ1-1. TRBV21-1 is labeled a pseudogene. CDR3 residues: CASSIRTQNTEAFF. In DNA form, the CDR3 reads TGTGCCAGCAGCATACGGACGCAGAACACTGAAGCTTTCTTT.